This TCR beta chain comes out of a study of blood T cell repertoires in COVID-19. About the research overall: Some COVID-19 samples were acute and others convalescent; all came from the United States, Italy and Spain.

The V gene lost 5 bases and the J gene lost 3 bases, with 8 bases spanning the gap. CDR1 SGHTA and CDR2 FQGTGA come from the germline V gene. The CDR3 extends over 13 amino acids. The table came from immunoSEQ multiplex PCR; TCRdb's copy has only in-frame clones and leaves some out. The sample records 68,000 or so clones, 88% being singletons. Material: peripheral blood. This sequence originates from a woman between 65 and 79 years old with acute or convalescent COVID-19. The chain combines TRBV7-3 with TRBJ1-5; D is unresolved. The CDR3: CASSRGINQPQHF. As DNA, the CDR3 is TGTGCCAGCAGCCGCGGGATCAATCAGCCCCAGCATTTT. The full variable domain, its missing parts supplied by reference TRBV7-3 and TRBJ1-5, is GAGVSQTPSNKVTEKGKYVELRCDPISGHTALYWYRQSLGQGPEFLIYFQGTGAADDSGLPNDRFFAVRPEGSVSTLKIQRTERGDSAVYLCASSRGINQPQHFGDGTRLSIL.